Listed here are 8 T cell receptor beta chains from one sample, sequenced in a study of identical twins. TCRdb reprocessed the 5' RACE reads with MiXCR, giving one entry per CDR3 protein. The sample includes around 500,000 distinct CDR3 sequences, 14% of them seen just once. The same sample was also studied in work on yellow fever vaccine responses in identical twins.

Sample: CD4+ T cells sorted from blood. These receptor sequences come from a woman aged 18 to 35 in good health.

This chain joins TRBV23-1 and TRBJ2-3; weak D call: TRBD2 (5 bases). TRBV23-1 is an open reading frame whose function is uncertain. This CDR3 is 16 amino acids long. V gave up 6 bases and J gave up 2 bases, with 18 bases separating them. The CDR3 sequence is CASSQREKELTDTQYF. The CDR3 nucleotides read TGCGCCAGCAGCCAGAGGGAAAAGGAACTCACAGATACGCAGTATTTT.

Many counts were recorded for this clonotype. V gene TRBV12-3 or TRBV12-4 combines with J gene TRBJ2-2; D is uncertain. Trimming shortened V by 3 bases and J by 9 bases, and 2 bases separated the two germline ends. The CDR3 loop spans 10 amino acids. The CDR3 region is CASSFRELFF. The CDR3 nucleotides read TGTGCCAGCAGTTTCCGGGAGCTGTTTTTT.

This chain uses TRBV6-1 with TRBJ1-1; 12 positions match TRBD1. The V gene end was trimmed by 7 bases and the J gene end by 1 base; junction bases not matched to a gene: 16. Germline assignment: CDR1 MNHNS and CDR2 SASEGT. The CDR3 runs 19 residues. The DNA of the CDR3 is TGTGCCAGCACTAAGCAAGCCTCCGCGGGACAGGGGGCGAACACTGAAGCTTTCTTT. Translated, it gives CASTKQASAGQGANTEAFF.

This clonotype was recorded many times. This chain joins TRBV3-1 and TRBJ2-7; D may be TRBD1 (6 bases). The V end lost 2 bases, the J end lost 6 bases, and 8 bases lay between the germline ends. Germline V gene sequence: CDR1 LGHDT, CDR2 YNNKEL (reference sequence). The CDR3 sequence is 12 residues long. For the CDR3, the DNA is TGTGCCAGCAGCCAACAGGGGAGCGAGCAGTACTTC. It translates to CASSQQGSEQYF.

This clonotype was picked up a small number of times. The CDR3 sequence: CASSLRSSGETQYF. CDR3 coding DNA: TGTGCCAGCAGCTTGCGAAGCAGTGGGGAGACCCAGTACTTC. This chain links TRBV5-6 with TRBJ2-5; the D is unclear. In germline, CDR1 is SGHDT, CDR2 YYEEEE. Trimming took off 1 base at V and 5 bases at J, with 12 bases between the two ends. The CDR3 spans 14 residues. The complete variable domain, with remaining parts taken from reference TRBV5-6 and TRBJ2-5, reads DAGVTQSPTHLIKTRGQQVTLRCSPKSGHDTVSWYQQALGQGPQFIFQYYEEEERQRGNFPDRFSGHQFPNYSSELNVNALLLGDSALYLCASSLRSSGETQYFGPGTRLLVL.

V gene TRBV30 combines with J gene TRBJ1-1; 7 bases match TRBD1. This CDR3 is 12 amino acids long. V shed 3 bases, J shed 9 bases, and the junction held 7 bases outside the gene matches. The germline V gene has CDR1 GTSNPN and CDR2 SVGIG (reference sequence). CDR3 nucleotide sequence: TGTGCCTGGAGGCCGACAGGGACTCAAGCTTTCTTT. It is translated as CAWRPTGTQAFF.

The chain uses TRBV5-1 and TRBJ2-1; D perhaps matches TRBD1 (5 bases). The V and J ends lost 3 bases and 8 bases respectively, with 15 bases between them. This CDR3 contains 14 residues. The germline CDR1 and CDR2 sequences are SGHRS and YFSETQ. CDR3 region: CASSYFQGRDEQFF. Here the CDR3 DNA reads TGCGCCAGCAGCTATTTTCAGGGCCGGGATGAGCAGTTCTTC.

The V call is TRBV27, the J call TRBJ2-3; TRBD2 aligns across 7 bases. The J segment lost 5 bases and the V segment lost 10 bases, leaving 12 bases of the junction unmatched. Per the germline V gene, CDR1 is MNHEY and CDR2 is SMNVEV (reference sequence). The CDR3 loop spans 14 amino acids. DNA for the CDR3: TGTGCCACCCGATGGGGGGGAGTAGGAGATACGCAGTATTTT. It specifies CATRWGGVGDTQYF.